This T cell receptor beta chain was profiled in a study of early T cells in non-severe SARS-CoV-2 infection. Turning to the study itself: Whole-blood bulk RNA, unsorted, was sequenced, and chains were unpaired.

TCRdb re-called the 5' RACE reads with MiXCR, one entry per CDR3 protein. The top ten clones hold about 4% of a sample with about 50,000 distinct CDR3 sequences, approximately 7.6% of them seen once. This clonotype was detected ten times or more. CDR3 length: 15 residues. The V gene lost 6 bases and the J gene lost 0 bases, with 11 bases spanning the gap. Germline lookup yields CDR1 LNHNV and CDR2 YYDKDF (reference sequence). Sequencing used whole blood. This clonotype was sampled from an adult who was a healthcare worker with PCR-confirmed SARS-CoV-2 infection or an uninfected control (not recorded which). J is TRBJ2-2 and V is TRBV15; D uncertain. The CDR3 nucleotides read TGTGCCACCAGTTCCCGGCGGACGAACACCGGGGAGCTGTTTTTT. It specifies CATSSRRTNTGELFF.